These T cell receptor beta chains were read from a single sample in a study of OX40 agonist ivuxolimab in advanced cancers. The protocol was immunoSEQ multiplex PCR, while the TCRdb copy is restricted to in-frame clones and leaves out a portion. The profile covers 70,000 to 80,000 clones, with about 91% appearing a single time and under 0.4% taken by the ten largest. Material: CD4+ or CD8+ T cells sorted from blood, obtained in a trial of the OX40 agonist ivuxolimab. The source of these receptors is an adult with an advanced solid tumor such as melanoma, head and neck, liver or kidney cancer. Both conserved end residues are part of each CDR3. Each record gives: D gene, J gene, V gene, clone size, CDR3 DNA, CDR3 protein. The D gene is left open where the match is weak. Part of the rows lack a size; the others show once, few, many or a class for expanded clones.

D: TRBD2; J: TRBJ2-7; V: TRBV6-6; size: -; DNA: TGTGCCAGCAGACCCGGGACTAGCGGGGCCAACGAGCAGTACTTC; CDR3: CASRPGTSGANEQYF
D: -; J: TRBJ2-7; V: TRBV19; size: few; DNA: TGTGCCAGTAGTATAGGCCTGACAGGATCCTACGAGCAGTACTTC; CDR3: CASSIGLTGSYEQYF
D: -; J: TRBJ2-1; V: TRBV4-2; size: once; DNA: TGTGCCAGCAGCCAAGGTAAGGGGCCTCAAGGCTCCTACAATGAGCAGTTCTTC; CDR3: CASSQGKGPQGSYNEQFF
D: -; J: TRBJ1-2; V: TRBV21-1; size: few; DNA: TGTGCCAGCAGCATCGGGACAGGGGAAACCTATGGCTACACCTTC; CDR3: CASSIGTGETYGYTF
D: -; J: TRBJ1-5; V: TRBV6-5; size: -; DNA: TGTGCCAGCAGTTACTCGCCGAATAGCAATCAGCCCCAGCATTTT; CDR3: CASSYSPNSNQPQHF
D: -; J: TRBJ1-2; V: TRBV19; size: -; DNA: TGTGCCAGTAGTATTAGGGCAGGAAAGGTGGAAGGCTATGGCTACACCTTC; CDR3: CASSIRAGKVEGYGYTF
D: -; J: TRBJ2-7; V: TRBV30; size: -; DNA: TGTGCCTGGAGTGTAGGGGGCTACGAGCAGTACTTC; CDR3: CAWSVGGYEQYF
D: TRBD2; J: TRBJ2-5; V: TRBV10-3; size: -; DNA: TGTGCCATCAGTGATCCCGGACTAGCGGGAAAACAGACCCAGTACTTC; CDR3: CAISDPGLAGKQTQYF
D: -; J: TRBJ2-7; V: TRBV5-1; size: -; DNA: TGCGCCAGCAGCTTGGGCGCAGGATACTCCTACGAGCAGTACTTC; CDR3: CASSLGAGYSYEQYF
D: -; J: TRBJ2-7; V: TRBV5-6; size: -; DNA: TGTGCCAGCAGCCTGGGATACGAGCAGTACTTC; CDR3: CASSLGYEQYF
D: -; J: TRBJ1-1; V: TRBV5-5; size: once; DNA: TGTGCCAGCAGCCGGGACATCGGAGGCCGCACTGAAGCTTTCTTT; CDR3: CASSRDIGGRTEAFF
D: -; J: TRBJ2-7; V: TRBV2; size: -; DNA: TGTGCCAGCAGTGAGCGGGGCAAGACAGGGTCCAACGAGCAGTACTTC; CDR3: CASSERGKTGSNEQYF
D: TRBD2; J: TRBJ2-3; V: TRBV5-5; size: -; DNA: TGTGCCAGCAGCTTACGGGGACTAGCGGGAGTCACAGATACGCAGTATTTT; CDR3: CASSLRGLAGVTDTQYF
D: TRBD1; J: TRBJ2-6; V: TRBV18; size: -; DNA: TGTGCCAGCTCACCAACAGGGGCTTCTGGGGCCAACGTCCTGACTTTC; CDR3: CASSPTGASGANVLTF
D: -; J: TRBJ2-7; V: TRBV6-1; size: -; DNA: TGTGCCAGCAGTGAAGCGGCGGTCAGGGGATCCTACGAGCAGTACTTC; CDR3: CASSEAAVRGSYEQYF
D: -; J: TRBJ1-1; V: TRBV21-1; size: -; DNA: TGTGCCAGCACCTTGGACAGGGGAAGGTTCACTGAAGCTTTCTTT; CDR3: CASTLDRGRFTEAFF
D: -; J: TRBJ2-2; V: TRBV27; size: -; DNA: TGTGCCAGCAGTCTATTACTCCGCCCCGGCACCGGGGAGCTGTTTTTT; CDR3: CASSLLLRPGTGELFF
D: TRBD2; J: TRBJ2-1; V: TRBV7-2; size: -; DNA: TGTGCCAGCAGCTTAGAGGGACTAGCGGGAGCTGAGCAGTTCTTC; CDR3: CASSLEGLAGAEQFF
D: -; J: TRBJ2-2; V: TRBV7-8; size: -; DNA: TGTGCCAGCAGCTTAGTAGGGGGAGATAACACCGGGGAGCTGTTTTTT; CDR3: CASSLVGGDNTGELFF
D: -; J: TRBJ2-2; V: TRBV5-1; size: once; DNA: TGCGCCAGCAGCACCGTAAACACCGGGGAGCTGTTTTTT; CDR3: CASSTVNTGELFF
D: TRBD1; J: TRBJ1-4; V: TRBV7-2; size: -; DNA: TGTGCCAGCAGCTTAGGGGGACAGGGACCGAATGAAAAACTGTTTTTT; CDR3: CASSLGGQGPNEKLFF
D: TRBD2; J: TRBJ2-2; V: TRBV11-3; size: -; DNA: TGTGCCAGCAGCTGGGGACTAGCGGGAGGGCGGACCGGGGAGCTGTTTTTT; CDR3: CASSWGLAGGRTGELFF
D: -; J: TRBJ2-7; V: TRBV7-9; size: -; DNA: TGTGCCAGCAGCTTAGCCGGGACGGCGAGTCTCGTGTACTTC; CDR3: CASSLAGTASLVYF
D: TRBD1; J: TRBJ1-2; V: TRBV11-2; size: -; DNA: TGTGCCAGCAGCCCCCGGACAGGGGAGCAGGGCTACACCTTC; CDR3: CASSPRTGEQGYTF
D: -; J: TRBJ2-6; V: TRBV11-2; size: -; DNA: TGTGCCAGCAGCTTAGAGTTGATTGGGACTGTTAGGTCTGGGGCCAACGTCCTGACTTTC; CDR3: CASSLELIGTVRSGANVLTF
D: -; J: TRBJ1-1; V: TRBV5-1; size: -; DNA: TGCGCCAGCAGCTTGCAGGCAGGGTTGAACACTGAAGCTTTCTTT; CDR3: CASSLQAGLNTEAFF
D: TRBD2; J: TRBJ2-5; V: TRBV30; size: -; DNA: TGTGCCTGGAGTTTCGGGGCTTTGGCGGGAGGAGAAGAGACCCAGTACTTC; CDR3: CAWSFGALAGGEETQYF
D: -; J: TRBJ1-5; V: TRBV19; size: -; DNA: TGTGCCAGTAGTATAGTACAAGGGACCTTTGGCCAGCCCCAGCATTTT; CDR3: CASSIVQGTFGQPQHF
D: -; J: TRBJ2-5; V: TRBV5-1; size: -; DNA: TGCGCCAGCAGCTTGAATGGGAGACAAGAGACCCAGTACTTC; CDR3: CASSLNGRQETQYF
D: -; J: TRBJ1-2; V: TRBV5-1; size: -; DNA: TGCGCCAGCAGCCCGGACCAAACCGATGGCTACACCTTC; CDR3: CASSPDQTDGYTF
D: -; J: TRBJ1-1; V: TRBV19; size: -; DNA: TGTGCCAGTAGTAAAGGCTTCGAAGCTTTCTTT; CDR3: CASSKGFEAFF
D: -; J: TRBJ2-7; V: TRBV5-1; size: -; DNA: TGCGCCAGCAGCTTCCCGAGCCGGTACGAGCAGTACTTC; CDR3: CASSFPSRYEQYF
D: -; J: TRBJ1-5; V: TRBV19; size: -; DNA: TGTGCCAGTAGTATAGGCCAGCCCCAGCATTTT; CDR3: CASSIGQPQHF
D: -; J: TRBJ2-6; V: TRBV6-5; size: -; DNA: TGTGCCAGCAGCCGGGGCCTCTCTGGGGCCAACGTCCTGACTTTC; CDR3: CASSRGLSGANVLTF
D: -; J: TRBJ2-4; V: TRBV5-6; size: -; DNA: TGTGCCAGCAGCTCAACTGAGGCAGCCAAAAACATTCAGTACTTC; CDR3: CASSSTEAAKNIQYF
D: TRBD2; J: TRBJ2-1; V: TRBV5-5; size: -; DNA: TGTGCCAGCAGCTTCCGACTAGCGAAGAGCTCCTACAATGAGCAGTTCTTC; CDR3: CASSFRLAKSSYNEQFF
D: TRBD1; J: TRBJ2-1; V: TRBV10-3; size: -; DNA: TGTGCCATCAGCCCAGGGACAGACGACAATGAGCAGTTCTTC; CDR3: CAISPGTDDNEQFF
D: -; J: TRBJ2-5; V: TRBV12-5; size: -; DNA: TGTGCTAGTGGTCAGACAGGCCCCCGGTTCCGGGAGACCCAGTACTTC; CDR3: CASGQTGPRFRETQYF
D: TRBD1; J: TRBJ2-5; V: TRBV2; size: -; DNA: TGTGCCAGCAGGGCTACAGGGGCGCGCGGTGGGACCCAGTACTTC; CDR3: CASRATGARGGTQYF
D: -; J: TRBJ2-1; V: TRBV4-2; size: -; DNA: TGTGCCAGCCGAAAGATTGGCTCCTACAATGAGCAGTTCTTC; CDR3: CASRKIGSYNEQFF
D: TRBD2; J: TRBJ2-5; V: TRBV11-2; size: -; DNA: TGTGCCAGCAGTCCCGGACTAGCGGGAGGGCTCCTACAAGAGACCCAGTACTTC; CDR3: CASSPGLAGGLLQETQYF
D: -; J: TRBJ2-2; V: TRBV5-4; size: -; DNA: TGTGCCAGCAGCTTGGTTTCTAGTAACACCGGGGAGCTGTTTTTT; CDR3: CASSLVSSNTGELFF
D: -; J: TRBJ2-7; V: TRBV10-3; size: -; DNA: TGTGCCACCCAACATGACGTGTACGAGCAGTACTTC; CDR3: CATQHDVYEQYF
D: -; J: TRBJ1-2; V: TRBV10-3; size: -; DNA: TGTGCCATCACCCCTGGCGGGAATGGCTACACCTTC; CDR3: CAITPGGNGYTF
D: -; J: TRBJ2-3; V: TRBV9; size: -; DNA: TGTGCCAGCAGCCCATCCTTGGGAGGCGCGGCGCAGTATTTT; CDR3: CASSPSLGGAAQYF
D: TRBD2; J: TRBJ2-7; V: TRBV7-2; size: -; DNA: TGTGCCAGCAGCTTAGCGTCGCCTAGCGGGAGCCTTTCGGGTTCGATAATTTACGAGCAGTACTTC; CDR3: CASSLASPSGSLSGSIIYEQYF
D: TRBD1; J: TRBJ1-2; V: TRBV5-6; size: few; DNA: TGTGCCAGCAGCTCTCGACCCACCGGGACAGGCTATGGCTACACCTTC; CDR3: CASSSRPTGTGYGYTF
D: TRBD1; J: TRBJ1-2; V: TRBV18; size: once; DNA: TGTGCCAGCTCAGCACAGGGGGCGCCGAATGGCTACACCTTC; CDR3: CASSAQGAPNGYTF
D: -; J: TRBJ1-2; V: TRBV6-1; size: -; DNA: TGTGCCAGCAGTGAAGCCTGGGGCGGCTACACCTTC; CDR3: CASSEAWGGYTF
D: -; J: TRBJ2-2; V: TRBV5-1; size: -; DNA: TGCGCCAGCAGCTTGGCGGGGGCGAACACCGGGGAGCTGTTTTTT; CDR3: CASSLAGANTGELFF
D: -; J: TRBJ1-4; V: TRBV29-1; size: -; DNA: TGCAGCGTTGATTCGGACCGGAGTAATGAAAAACTGTTTTTT; CDR3: CSVDSDRSNEKLFF